This T cell receptor (beta chain) was sequenced in a study of patients and donors after allogeneic stem cell transplantation. Via MiXCR, TCRdb re-called the RT-PCR reads, giving one row per CDR3 protein. The table has roughly 40,000 distinct CDR3 sequences, 25% to 40% seen once. V gave up 5 bases and J gave up 2 bases; unmatched junction bases: 5. The CDR3 consists of 14 residues. In germline, CDR1 is SGHNT, CDR2 YENEEA. Sequences were obtained from blood, either unsorted or a sorted T cell fraction (not recorded which). The rearrangement joins TRBV11-3 to TRBJ1-1; 7 bases fit TRBD1. The receptor comes from a human donor who was either an allogeneic HSCT recipient or a stem cell or donor lymphocyte infusion donor (not recorded which). It is not recorded whose cells these are; they may come from a transplant donor. CDR3 sequence reads: CASSLGTDNTEAFF. DNA for the CDR3: TGTGCCAGCAGCCTTGGGACAGATAACACTGAAGCTTTCTTT.